These 26 T cell receptor beta chains were all obtained from the same sample, sequenced in a study of response to subunit inactivated influenza vaccine. TCRdb re-derived calls from the RT-PCR reads in MiXCR, one entry per CDR3 protein. The sample records almost 250,000 distinct CDR3 sequences, 9.5% to 15% being singletons. The sample in question was non-naive T cells sorted from PBMCs, obtained roughly 2 weeks before vaccination. All receptors come from a man aged 50 or older who received an inactivated influenza vaccine.

There are a few counts of this clonotype. This chain uses TRBV6-1 with TRBJ1-5; 8 positions match TRBD1. CDR3 length: 16 amino acids. V lost 6 bases, J lost 0 bases, and 7 bases stayed unmatched. The V gene's germline CDR1 is MNHNS and CDR2 SASEGT. The DNA for the CDR3 is TGTGCCAGCAGCTTGGACAGGGCGGATAGCAATCAGCCCCAGCATTTT. This translates into CASSLDRADSNQPQHF.

This clonotype was detected only a few times. J is TRBJ1-5 and V is TRBV18, with 10 positions matching TRBD1. J was trimmed by 3 bases and V by 3 bases; bases with no gene match: 5. This CDR3 has 16 amino acids. The germline gives CDR1 KGHSH, CDR2 LQKENI. CDR3 coding DNA: TGTGCCAGCTCACCCGAGACAGGGGGCTCCAATCAGCCCCAGCATTTT. This sequence encodes CASSPETGGSNQPQHF.

This clonotype was found a few times. V is TRBV28 and J is TRBJ2-4, with TRBD1 matching over 9 bases. V lost 4 bases, J lost 3 bases, and 4 bases stayed unmatched. There are 15 residues in the CDR3. Germline V gives CDR1 MDHEN, CDR2 SYDVKM. CDR3 sequence: CASSSDRGYKNIQYF. As DNA, the CDR3 is TGTGCCAGCAGTTCTGACAGGGGGTACAAAAACATTCAGTACTTC.

V usage is TRBV7-2 and J usage is TRBJ2-7, with 10 bases identical to TRBD1. Germline-derived CDR1 and CDR2 are SGHTA and FQGNSA. Trimming cost V 5 bases and J 6 bases; bases outside gene matches: 7. CDR3 size: 14 residues. The CDR3 region is CASSPGQGYGEQYF. Written as DNA, the CDR3 is TGTGCCAGCAGCCCGGGACAGGGGTATGGCGAGCAGTACTTC.

Many counts were recorded for this clonotype. The chain is built from TRBV6-1 and TRBJ1-3; perhaps TRBD1 as D (6 bases). The CDR3 runs to 14 residues. Trimming took off 6 bases at V and 8 bases at J, with 17 bases between the two ends. Germline V gene lookup returns CDR1 MNHNS and CDR2 SASEGT. CDR3 loop: CASSSPGDGDTIYF. DNA for the CDR3: TGTGCCAGCAGCTCCCCAGGGGATGGGGACACCATATATTTT.

The chain combines TRBV20-1 with TRBJ2-1; D assignment may be TRBD1 or TRBD2 (5 bases each). Germline V lookup: CDR1 DFQATT, CDR2 SNEGSKA (reference sequence). Trimming took off 0 bases at V and 10 bases at J, with 13 bases between the two ends. The CDR3 consists of 13 residues. For the CDR3, the DNA is TGCAGTGCTAGAGATCCGTTGGGGACCGAGCAGTTCTTC. It specifies CSARDPLGTEQFF.

This clonotype has just a few counts. The J gene is TRBJ2-6, the V gene TRBV19, with D unresolved. Germline CDR1 reads LNHDA; CDR2 reads SQIVND (reference sequence). Trimming removed 7 bases from V and 0 bases from J, with 13 bases in between. The CDR3 sequence is 16 residues long. CDR3 DNA: TGTGCCAGTACCCAAGGACGGAACTCTGGGGCCAACGTCCTGACTTTC. As protein: CASTQGRNSGANVLTF.

The rearrangement links TRBV13 to TRBJ2-3; 16 nucleotides agree with TRBD2. The CDR3 loop spans 20 amino acids. J was trimmed by 5 bases and V by 5 bases; bases with no gene match: 16. The germline CDR1 and CDR2 sequences are PRHDT and FYEKMQ (reference sequence). The CDR3 sequence: CASSDRRGTSGGADEDTQYF. The CDR3 bases are TGTGCCAGCAGCGATCGCCGAGGGACTAGCGGGGGGGCTGACGAAGATACGCAGTATTTT.

The chain combines TRBV2 with TRBJ1-4; 7 positions agree with TRBD1. Germline V gene data show CDR1 as SNHLY and CDR2 as FYNNEI. CDR3 length: 15 residues. The ends lost 7 bases at V and 0 bases at J; junction bases unmatched: 5. The CDR3 nucleotides are TGTGCCAGCACCTCAACAGGGGCAACTAATGAAAAACTGTTTTTT. It specifies CASTSTGATNEKLFF.

The chain carries TRBV28 and TRBJ2-1, with TRBD2 matching over 8 bases. V shed 4 bases, J shed 9 bases, and the junction held 17 bases outside the gene matches. Germline-derived CDR1 and CDR2 are MDHEN and SYDVKM. The CDR3 loop spans 17 amino acids. The CDR3 reads CASSSNPGLGRQSEQFF. Written as DNA, the CDR3 is TGTGCCAGCAGTTCAAACCCGGGACTAGGTAGACAAAGTGAGCAGTTCTTC.

This clonotype occurred once. The genes are TRBV6-2 or TRBV6-3 and TRBJ2-3; D might be TRBD2 (6 bases). V lost 8 bases, J lost 2 bases, and 14 bases lay in between. The CDR3 runs 14 residues. Germline CDR1 MNHEY, CDR2 SVGEGT. CDR3 in DNA: TGTGCCAGCGTTGGGGGGATCCACACAGATACGCAGTATTTT. It is translated as CASVGGIHTDTQYF.

This clonotype appeared many times. The CDR3 region has the DNA TGCAGCGTTCAAACTTACAATGAGCAGTTCTTC. Its translation is CSVQTYNEQFF. The chain couples TRBV29-1 to TRBJ2-1; D is unresolved. The length of the CDR3 is 11 residues. Germline loops: CDR1 SQVTM, CDR2 ANQGSEA. V shed 5 bases and J shed 4 bases, with 6 bases lying between them.

At least ten counts were recorded for this clonotype. This chain joins TRBV4-1 and TRBJ2-3, with D hard to call. The CDR3 is made up of 13 amino acids. Germline CDR1 and CDR2: MGHRA and YSYEKL. V lost 3 bases to trimming and J lost 4 bases, with 8 bases between them. CDR3 DNA: TGCGCCAGCAGCCAGCCCTTTGCAGATACGCAGTATTTT. Amino acids: CASSQPFADTQYF.

The table lists this clonotype with a few counts. This sequence joins TRBV12-3 or TRBV12-4 and TRBJ2-2; a possible D gene is TRBD2 (7 bases). CDR3 length equals 14 residues. Between the trimmed V and J ends, which lost 7 bases and 6 bases, there was a span of 15 bases. CDR3 in DNA: TGTGCCAGCACCCGATTAGGGGGGGCCGGGGAGCTGTTTTTT. Protein sequence: CASTRLGGAGELFF.

This clonotype was found a few times. This rearrangement joins TRBV7-9 to TRBJ1-2; the D gene is possibly TRBD1 (5 bases). The ends were cut back, 1 base at V and 1 base at J, with 7 bases in the middle. Looked up from germline, CDR1 is SEHNR and CDR2 is FQNEAQ (reference sequence). This CDR3 comprises 14 residues. The CDR3 protein is CASSLVGGNYGYTF. In nucleotides, the CDR3 is TGTGCCAGCAGCTTAGTTGGGGGTAACTATGGCTACACCTTC.

CDR3 protein: CATFKTGGVTDTQYF. For the CDR3, the DNA is TGTGCCACATTTAAGACGGGGGGGGTCACAGATACGCAGTATTTT. This sequence joins TRBV2 and TRBJ2-3; 8 bases match TRBD2. Germline CDR1 reads SNHLY; CDR2 reads FYNNEI. J lost 2 bases, V lost 10 bases, and 11 bases had no gene match. CDR3 length: 15 residues. Filled out from reference TRBV2 and TRBJ2-3, the complete variable domain reads EPEVTQTPSHQVTQMGQEVILRCVPISNHLYFYWYRQILGQKVEFLVSFYNNEISEKSEIFDDQFSVERPDGSNFTLKIRSTKLEDSAMYFCATFKTGGVTDTQYFGPGTRLTVL.

This chain joins TRBV6-1 and TRBJ2-3; TRBD1 might be the D (6 bases). The CDR3 has 14 residues. From germline, CDR1 is MNHNS and CDR2 SASEGT. With 8 bases removed from V and 1 base from J, the gap between germline ends came to 13 bases. CDR3: CASRDTIRTDTQYF. For the CDR3, the DNA is TGTGCCAGCCGGGACACCATCCGCACAGATACGCAGTATTTT.

The chain combines TRBV5-6 with TRBJ1-5; possible D gene TRBD1, 6 bases. The CDR3 totals 18 residues. Germline V gene sequence: CDR1 SGHDT, CDR2 YYEEEE. Between the trimmed V and J ends, which lost 2 bases and 2 bases, there was a span of 20 bases. Here the CDR3 reads CASSFWLGTGKGNQPQHF. The DNA of the CDR3 is TGTGCCAGCAGCTTTTGGTTGGGTACAGGGAAAGGCAATCAGCCCCAGCATTTT.

The chain links TRBV6-1 to TRBJ1-5; TRBD1 is a possible D gene (6 bases). The CDR3 has 15 residues. The germline V gene encodes CDR1 MNHNS and CDR2 SASEGT. V lost 6 bases to trimming and J lost 4 bases, with 16 bases between them. CDR3 residues: CASSGGTWGNQPQHF. The CDR3, as DNA: TGTGCCAGCAGCGGGGGCACGTGGGGAAATCAGCCCCAGCATTTT.

This clonotype has only a few counts. The CDR3 DNA reads as TGTGCCAGCAGCGTCTACGGAAAAGAGACCCAGTACTTC. Protein sequence: CASSVYGKETQYF. The V and J genes are TRBV7-2 and TRBJ2-5; D not resolved. This CDR3 comprises 13 residues. Per the germline V gene, CDR1 is SGHTA and CDR2 is FQGNSA. V was cut by 5 bases and J by 3 bases, with 10 bases left in between.

This clonotype showed up many times. The V and J genes are TRBV12-3 or TRBV12-4 and TRBJ2-2; 9 bases fit TRBD1. The CDR3 length is 13 residues. The J segment lost 6 bases and the V segment lost 7 bases, leaving 3 bases of the junction unmatched. The CDR3 spells CASTRDRAGELFF. The CDR3 DNA reads TGTGCCAGCACCCGGGACAGGGCCGGGGAGCTGTTTTTT.

This clonotype was seen more than once but under ten times. Here the CDR3 DNA reads TGTGCTAGTGGTTACGGGACTAGCGGGAGCTCCTACAATGAGCAGTTCTTC. Protein: CASGYGTSGSSYNEQFF. The chain combines TRBV12-5 with TRBJ2-1; TRBD2 agrees at 14 bases. Germline V CDR1 and CDR2: LGHNT, FRNRAP. CDR3 length: 17 amino acids. The V gene end was trimmed by 4 bases and the J gene end by 0 bases; junction bases not matched to a gene: 2. The whole variable domain, filled in from reference TRBV12-5 and TRBJ2-1, reads DARVTQTPRHKVTEMGQEVTMRCQPILGHNTVFWYRQTMMQGLELLAYFRNRAPLDDSGMPKDRFSAEMPDATLATLKIQPSEPRDSAVYFCASGYGTSGSSYNEQFFGPGTRLTVL.

This clonotype occurred many times. The genes are TRBV4-3 and TRBJ1-2; possibly TRBD1 for D (5 bases). From germline, CDR1 is LGHNA and CDR2 YSLEER. The CDR3 length is 15 residues. Trimming pared 4 bases from V and 4 bases from J, leaving 16 bases between. The CDR3 nucleotides read TGCGCCAGCAGCCCCGTGGGGCCAGCTCGCTATGGCTACACCTTC. It is translated as CASSPVGPARYGYTF.

This clonotype was observed many times. The chain carries TRBV29-1 and TRBJ2-3, with 9 bases identical to TRBD2. The CDR3 totals 16 residues. Germline V gives CDR1 SQVTM, CDR2 ANQGSEA. Unmatched junction bases numbered 11, after V lost 7 bases and J lost 0 bases. This CDR3 is CSARRGSGGSTDTQYF. The CDR3 DNA follows: TGCAGCGCCCGGCGGGGTAGCGGGGGCAGCACAGATACGCAGTATTTT.

This chain's CDR3 is CASSQGLQETQYF. In DNA, the CDR3 is TGTGCCAGCAGCCAGGGATTACAAGAGACCCAGTACTTC. The chain uses TRBV5-4 and TRBJ2-5; D may be TRBD1 (5 bases). The germline V gene has CDR1 SGHNT and CDR2 YYREEE (reference sequence). Between the trimmed V and J ends, which lost 4 bases and 2 bases, there was a span of 9 bases. The CDR3 runs 13 residues.

This clonotype turned up a few times. V gene TRBV6-2 or TRBV6-3 combines with J gene TRBJ2-1; 8 nucleotides agree with TRBD2. CDR1 and CDR2 (germline): MNHEY, SVGEGT. With 4 bases clipped from V and 9 bases from J, the junction kept 8 bases outside the gene matches. The CDR3 spans 14 residues. As DNA, the CDR3 is TGTGCCAGCAGTTCCCCGGGACTAGTACGTGAGCAGTTCTTC. Protein: CASSSPGLVREQFF.